One and the same sample provided the 14 T cell receptor beta chains below, sequenced in a study of cytomegalovirus exposure and HLA in healthy donors. Clones were read by immunoSEQ multiplex PCR, and TCRdb kept only the in-frame ones, dropping some. The sample lists around 220,000 clones, roughly 83% occurring once. Sequenced: PBMCs. These TCRs come from a woman between 25 and 40 years old in good health and CMV-seropositive.

The V and J genes are TRBV29-1 and TRBJ1-1, with D perhaps matching TRBD1 (5 bases). The CDR3 runs to 11 residues. Germline CDR1 is SQVTM and CDR2 is ANQGSEA. V gave up 3 bases and J gave up 6 bases, with 8 bases separating them. The CDR3 DNA reads TGCAGCGTTGATGCAGGGCCTGAAGCTTTCTTT. Its protein product is CSVDAGPEAFF.

The rearrangement links TRBV7-9 to TRBJ1-2, with TRBD1 identical over 7 bases. CDR1 is SEHNR, CDR2 FQNEAQ, per germline (reference sequence). After removal of 4 bases from V and 0 bases from J, the junction contained 2 bases not matched to a gene. CDR3 size: 14 residues. The DNA for the CDR3 is TGTGCCAGCAGCTCAGGGGGGCCTAACTATGGCTACACCTTC. This sequence encodes CASSSGGPNYGYTF. The full variable domain, completed using reference TRBV7-9 and TRBJ1-2, is DTGVSQNPRHKITKRGQNVTFRCDPISEHNRLYWYRQTLGQGPEFLTYFQNEAQLEKSRLLSDRFSAERPKGSFSTLEIQRTEQGDSAMYLCASSSGGPNYGYTFGSGTRLTVV.

The chain uses TRBV5-1 and TRBJ1-1; TRBD1 might be the D (6 bases). Germline V gene data show CDR1 as SGHRS and CDR2 as YFSETQ. Trimming shortened V by 2 bases and J by 2 bases, and 16 bases separated the two germline ends. CDR3 length: 16 residues. The CDR3 reads CASSFRGPGQNTEAFF. CDR3 coding DNA: TGCGCCAGCAGCTTTAGGGGACCGGGACAAAACACTGAAGCTTTCTTT. The full variable domain, its missing parts supplied by reference TRBV5-1 and TRBJ1-1, is KAGVTQTPRYLIKTRGQQVTLSCSPISGHRSVSWYQQTPGQGLQFLFEYFSETQRNKGNFPGRFSGRQFSNSRSEMNVSTLELGDSALYLCASSFRGPGQNTEAFFGQGTRLTVV.

The chain is built from TRBV5-5 and TRBJ2-5, with TRBD1 identical over 11 bases. Germline lookup yields CDR1 SGHKS and CDR2 YYEKEE (reference sequence). The CDR3 length is 15 residues. The V segment lost 5 bases and the J segment 4 bases; nucleotides outside the gene matches: 7. Here the CDR3 DNA reads TGTGCCAGCAGACAAGGGACAGGGGGTGTAGAGACCCAGTACTTC. This codes for CASRQGTGGVETQYF.

Here the CDR3 DNA reads TGTGCCAGCAGCTTGACGTCGGGGGCCCATGGCTACACCTTC. Translated: CASSLTSGAHGYTF. V and J are TRBV7-9 and TRBJ1-2; D might be TRBD1 (6 bases). The germline gives CDR1 SEHNR, CDR2 FQNEAQ (reference sequence). This CDR3 spans 14 amino acids. Trimming took off 3 bases at V and 6 bases at J, with 14 bases between the two ends.

This chain connects TRBV28 to TRBJ1-5; 7 bases match TRBD1. The CDR3 spans 15 residues. The V gene end was trimmed by 2 bases and the J gene end by 1 base; junction bases not matched to a gene: 2. Germline V gene lookup returns CDR1 MDHEN and CDR2 SYDVKM. The CDR3 here is CASSLLTGSNQPQHF. The CDR3 DNA sequence: TGTGCCAGCAGTTTACTGACAGGGAGCAATCAGCCCCAGCATTTT.

The chain carries TRBV5-1 and TRBJ2-7; D ambiguous. Between the trimmed V and J ends, which lost 1 base and 2 bases, there was a span of 10 bases. The CDR3 runs to 14 residues. Germline V gene data show CDR1 as SGHRS and CDR2 as YFSETQ. As DNA, the CDR3 is TGCGCCAGCAGCTTGAATCAGGCTACCTACGAGCAGTACTTC. Translation: CASSLNQATYEQYF.

The CDR3 sequence: CASSLNSGRAWNEQYF. CDR3 DNA sequence: TGTGCCAGCAGCTTAAATAGCGGGAGGGCCTGGAACGAGCAGTACTTC. J is TRBJ2-7 and V is TRBV7-3; the match to TRBD2 covers 11 bases. J lost 5 bases, V lost 1 base, and 7 bases had no gene match. CDR3 size: 16 residues. The germline V gene has CDR1 SGHTA and CDR2 FQGTGA.

The gene calls are TRBV10-3 and TRBJ2-7, with 9 bases lining up with TRBD2. Germline V gives CDR1 ENHRY, CDR2 SYGVKD. Trimming cost V 3 bases and J 4 bases; bases outside gene matches: 4. The CDR3 has 14 residues. DNA of the CDR3: TGTGCCATCAGTGATGCCGGACTAGCGTACGAGCAGTACTTC. It codes for CAISDAGLAYEQYF.

The gene calls are TRBV6-1 and TRBJ1-1; D call uncertain. V was clipped by 3 bases and J by 1 base, with 12 bases between them. In germline, CDR1 is MNHNS, CDR2 SASEGT. The CDR3 extends over 15 amino acids. CDR3 sequence reads: CASSEWVLGNTEAFF. The CDR3 DNA sequence: TGTGCCAGCAGTGAGTGGGTATTAGGGAACACTGAAGCTTTCTTT.

This rearrangement joins TRBV27 to TRBJ1-1; tentatively, D is TRBD1 (5 bases). Trimming shortened V by 10 bases and J by 1 base, and 16 bases separated the two germline ends. There are 14 residues in the CDR3. From germline, CDR1 is MNHEY and CDR2 SMNVEV (reference sequence). CDR3 loop: CATHSVGTNTEAFF. The CDR3 bases are TGTGCCACTCATTCTGTGGGGACGAACACTGAAGCTTTCTTT.

This chain links TRBV27 with TRBJ2-7; TRBD2 agrees at 8 bases. V dropped 5 bases and J dropped 4; count of bases not matched to a gene: 10. This CDR3 is 15 amino acids long. The germline gives CDR1 MNHEY, CDR2 SMNVEV (reference sequence). The CDR3: CASSTKRESFYEQYF. In DNA form, the CDR3 reads TGTGCCAGCAGTACCAAGCGGGAGTCTTTTTACGAGCAGTACTTC.

The J gene is TRBJ1-1, the V gene TRBV19; no clear D. This CDR3 contains 11 residues. V was pared by 5 bases and J by 11 bases, with 12 bases between. The V gene's germline CDR1 is LNHDA and CDR2 SQIVND (reference sequence). The CDR3 nucleotides read TGTGCCAGTAGTGAGAGTCGGGAGGCTTTCTTT. Translating it yields CASSESREAFF.

The chain carries TRBV29-1 and TRBJ1-2, with D uncertain. There are 12 residues in the CDR3. Trimming removed 6 bases from V and 4 bases from J, with 12 bases in between. Germline CDR1 reads SQVTM; CDR2 reads ANQGSEA. The DNA of the CDR3 is TGCAGCGTCTGGTCCGGATTCTATGGCTACACCTTC. Translated, it gives CSVWSGFYGYTF. Looking up the rest from reference TRBV29-1 and TRBJ1-2 gives the full variable domain: SAVISQKPSRDICQRGTSLTIQCQVDSQVTMMFWYRQQPGQSLTLIATANQGSEATYESGFVIDKFPISRPNLTFSTLTVSNMSPEDSSIYLCSVWSGFYGYTFGSGTRLTVV.